Following are 18 T cell receptor beta chains from one sample sequenced in a study of T cells in Graves' hyperthyroidism and ophthalmopathy. Authors of the study amplified TCR beta CDR3 regions from RNA transcripts. A set of HTBI primers served as the primers for a first-round RT-PCR of the TCR CDR3. TCRdb analysed the multiplex PCR reads with MiXCR anew, one entry per CDR3 protein. The sample lists more than 300,000 distinct CDR3 sequences; around 20% were seen once. Sequences were obtained from blood. These receptors originate from a man younger than 35 with Graves' ophthalmopathy.

This clonotype has only a few counts. The chain carries TRBV3-1 and TRBJ2-7; D may be TRBD1 (5 bases). Germline V gene sequence: CDR1 LGHDT, CDR2 YNNKEL (reference sequence). This CDR3 is 15 amino acids long. Trimming removed 1 base from V and 4 bases from J, with 14 bases in between. For the CDR3, the DNA is TGTGCCAGCAGCCAAGGGGGCAAGGGGTATTACGAGCAGTACTTC. Encoded protein: CASSQGGKGYYEQYF.

The chain couples TRBV5-4 to TRBJ2-5; 12 bases map to TRBD2. CDR1 and CDR2 (germline): SGHNT, YYREEE (reference sequence). The CDR3 loop spans 16 amino acids. After removal of 2 bases from V and 3 bases from J, the junction contained 5 bases not matched to a gene. The CDR3 nucleotides read TGTGCCAGCAGCTTCGGACTAGCGGGGAGAGAAGAGACCCAGTACTTC. This gives the protein CASSFGLAGREETQYF.

This chain uses TRBV28 with TRBJ1-2, with 7 bases matching TRBD1. Germline-derived CDR1 and CDR2 are MDHEN and SYDVKM. J gave up 2 bases and V 6 bases, and 9 bases lay outside the gene matches. The CDR3 has 15 amino acids. The CDR3 region is CASRRQGVENYGYTF. CDR3 nucleotide sequence: TGTGCCAGCAGGCGACAGGGTGTGGAGAACTATGGCTACACCTTC.

The V call is TRBV5-1, the J call TRBJ2-6, with 13 bases matching TRBD2. In germline, CDR1 is SGHRS, CDR2 YFSETQ. The CDR3 has 20 amino acids. V was clipped by 2 bases and J by 2 bases; unmatched bases: 10. The CDR3 nucleotides are TGCGCCAGCAGCTTAACTAGCGGGGGGGCCAGGCTCGCTGGGGCCAACGTCCTGACTTTC. Protein sequence: CASSLTSGGARLAGANVLTF.

This clonotype was counted many times. The V and J genes are TRBV7-2 and TRBJ1-6; a weak D match, TRBD1 (5 bases). Trimming removed 1 base from V and 4 bases from J, with 8 bases in between. The length of the CDR3 is 15 residues. Per germline, CDR1 SGHTA and CDR2 FQGNSA. The CDR3: CASSLGTTYNSPLHF. The CDR3, as DNA: TGTGCCAGCAGCTTAGGGACAACATATAATTCACCCCTCCACTTT.

The chain joins TRBV19 to TRBJ1-2, with TRBD1 matching 9 bases. The germline gives CDR1 LNHDA, CDR2 SQIVND (reference sequence). This CDR3 has 14 residues. V was clipped by 8 bases and J by 6 bases; unmatched bases: 10. The CDR3 spells CASGGQGHFNGYTF. The CDR3 DNA reads as TGTGCCAGTGGGGGACAGGGCCACTTTAATGGCTACACCTTC. The entire variable domain, with the rest obtained from reference TRBV19 and TRBJ1-2, is as follows: DGGITQSPKYLFRKEGQNVTLSCEQNLNHDAMYWYRQDPGQGLRLIYYSQIVNDFQKGDIAEGYSVSREKKESFPLTVTSAQKNPTAFYLCASGGQGHFNGYTFGSGTRLTVV.

This chain links TRBV6-6 with TRBJ1-4, with D unclear. There are 15 residues in the CDR3. The V gene lost 2 bases and the J gene lost 2 bases, with 9 bases spanning the gap. Germline CDR1 and CDR2: MNHNY and SVGAGI (reference sequence). The CDR3, as DNA: TGTGCCAGCAGTTACGTCGGACGGACTAATGAAAAACTGTTTTTT. This encodes CASSYVGRTNEKLFF.

Comments on this clonotype: Possible read error: a much larger clone is one base away. V gene TRBV7-9 combines with J gene TRBJ2-3, with D hard to call. The germline gives CDR1 SEHNR, CDR2 FQNEAQ (reference sequence). CDR3 length: 14 residues. The ends were cut back, 4 bases at V and 0 bases at J, with 8 bases in the middle. The CDR3 loop is CASSSDGSTDTQYF. The CDR3 DNA is TGTGCCAGCAGCTCGGACGGAAGCACAGATACGCAGTATTTT.

This clonotype was observed many times. The chain employs TRBV11-2 and TRBJ2-1; the match to TRBD2 covers 9 bases. V lost 5 bases, J lost 6 bases, and 8 bases stayed unmatched. The germline V gene encodes CDR1 SGHAT and CDR2 FQNNGV. This CDR3 region has 15 residues. The CDR3 DNA reads TGTGCCAGCAGCGCCGTAGATAGCGGGGGCAATGAGCAGTTCTTC. This encodes CASSAVDSGGNEQFF.

This clonotype was detected many times. This rearrangement joins TRBV2 to TRBJ1-2, with a tentative D call TRBD1 (5 bases). Trimming removed 1 base from V and 1 base from J, with 7 bases in between. The CDR3 spans 14 residues. CDR1 and CDR2 (germline): SNHLY, FYNNEI. Here the CDR3 DNA reads TGTGCCAGCAGTGAAGGGGGCGTTAACTATGGCTACACCTTC. Translation: CASSEGGVNYGYTF.

As to this clonotype: A clone one base away is much larger, so this may be a read error. This chain joins TRBV20-1 and TRBJ2-1; 8 nucleotides align to TRBD2. This CDR3 region has 16 residues. The germline CDR1 and CDR2 sequences are DFQATT and SNEGSKA (reference sequence). The CDR3: CGARTSTGGPIDEQFF. In DNA form, the CDR3 reads TGCGGTGCTAGGACGTCAACGGGGGGGCCGATTGATGAGCAGTTCTTC.

For this clonotype: A read error may produce the germline difference seen at one junction end. The V gene is TRBV7-7, the J gene TRBJ2-2; 9 bases are a match to TRBD2. This CDR3 is built from 14 residues. CDR1 is SSHAT and CDR2 is FNYEAQ in the germline V gene (reference sequence). CDR3 DNA sequence: TGTGCTAGCAGCTATAGCGGGAGCACCGGGGAGCTGTTTTTT. Residues: CASSYSGSTGELFF.

CDR3 nucleotides: TGTGCCAGCAGTTTTCGCCCCCCACTCCTACGCGAGCAGTACTTC. Protein sequence: CASSFRPPLLREQYF. The chain recombines TRBV27 with TRBJ2-7; D not certain. CDR1 MNHEY and CDR2 SMNVEV come from the germline V gene (reference sequence). V was pared by 3 bases and J by 6 bases, with 18 bases between. The CDR3 contains 15 residues.

V usage is TRBV24-1 and J usage is TRBJ2-3; perhaps D is TRBD1 or TRBD2 (5 bases each). CDR3 length equals 15 residues. In germline, CDR1 is KGHDR, CDR2 SFDVKD. Trimming removed 5 bases from V and 0 bases from J, with 11 bases in between. In DNA form, the CDR3 reads TGTGCCACCAGTGGAGAGGGGTATAGCACAGATACGCAGTATTTT. This codes for CATSGEGYSTDTQYF.

V usage is TRBV11-2 and J usage is TRBJ2-5; TRBD2 aligns across 9 bases. The ends lost 8 bases at V and 5 bases at J; junction bases unmatched: 9. The V gene's germline CDR1 is SGHAT and CDR2 FQNNGV. This CDR3 has 14 amino acids. The CDR3 reads CASAGGPMEETQYF. Written as DNA, the CDR3 is TGTGCCAGCGCGGGGGGGCCCATGGAGGAGACCCAGTACTTC.

The chain combines TRBV7-3 with TRBJ1-1; 12 nucleotides line up with TRBD1. CDR3 length: 16 amino acids. The J segment lost 7 bases and the V segment lost 8 bases, leaving 14 bases of the junction unmatched. Germline assignment: CDR1 SGHTA and CDR2 FQGTGA. The CDR3 DNA follows: TGTGCCAGCGACTCCCCCCACTGGGACAGGGGGCTTGAAGCTTTCTTT. This sequence encodes CASDSPHWDRGLEAFF.

Only a few counts were recorded for this clonotype. This rearrangement joins TRBV7-9 to TRBJ2-7; D remains ambiguous. This CDR3 region has 12 residues. CDR1 and CDR2 (germline): SEHNR, FQNEAQ (reference sequence). The germline V and J ends were trimmed by 5 bases and 6 bases, with 11 bases remaining between them. As DNA, the CDR3 is TGTGCCAGCAGCGCCACGACCTCCGAGCAGTACTTC. It translates to CASSATTSEQYF.

The chain couples TRBV5-1 to TRBJ2-1; 7 nucleotides match TRBD2. Germline V gene sequence: CDR1 SGHRS, CDR2 YFSETQ. The junction had 7 bases not matched to a gene; V was cut back by 4 bases and J by 3 bases. The CDR3 extends over 15 amino acids. In nucleotides, the CDR3 is TGCGCCAGCAGCCTGGGACTAATACGCTACAATGAGCAGTTCTTC. This sequence encodes CASSLGLIRYNEQFF.